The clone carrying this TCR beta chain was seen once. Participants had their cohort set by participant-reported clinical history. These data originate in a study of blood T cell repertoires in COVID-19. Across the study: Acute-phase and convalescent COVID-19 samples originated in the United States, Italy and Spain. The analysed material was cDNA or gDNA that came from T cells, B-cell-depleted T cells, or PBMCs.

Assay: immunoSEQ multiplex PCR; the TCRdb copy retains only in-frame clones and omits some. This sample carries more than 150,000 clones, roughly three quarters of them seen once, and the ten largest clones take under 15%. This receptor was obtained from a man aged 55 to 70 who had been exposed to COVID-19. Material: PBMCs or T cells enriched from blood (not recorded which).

Here the CDR3 reads CASREGLAPSYEQYF. The CDR3 nucleotides read TGTGCCAGCAGGGAAGGGCTAGCGCCGTCCTACGAGCAGTACTTC. The chain recombines TRBV27 with TRBJ2-7; D may be TRBD2 (6 bases). Germline values: CDR1 MNHEY, CDR2 SMNVEV (reference sequence). Trimming took 6 bases from V and 1 from J, leaving 16 bases between them. CDR3 length: 15 residues.